This is a list of T cell receptor beta chains from one sample in a study of cytotoxic CD8 clonotypes in ibrutinib-treated CLL. Produced via immunoSEQ multiplex PCR; TCRdb's table is partial and in-frame only. The sample lists about 300,000 clones, around 77% occurring once. Sequencing was performed on PBMCs, taken at disease progression, from a patient treated with ibrutinib. All receptors come from a human donor with chronic lymphocytic leukemia. Each CDR3 is given with its conserved first and last residue. D genes are given only for firm matches. Some rows mark clone size as missing; the rest say once, few, many or name a class of expanded clone.

clone size: NA
V gene: TRBV6-1
J gene: TRBJ1-2
D gene: NA
CDR3 DNA: TGTGCCAGCAGTGCGGGGATCGGGGCTAACTATGGCTACACCTTC
CDR3 protein: CASSAGIGANYGYTF

clone size: NA
V gene: TRBV5-5
J gene: TRBJ2-7
D gene: TRBD1
CDR3 DNA: TGTGCCAGCGAGCACAGGGGAAGCTCCTACGAGCAGTACTTC
CDR3 protein: CASEHRGSSYEQYF

clone size: NA
V gene: TRBV10-3
J gene: TRBJ1-1
D gene: NA
CDR3 DNA: TGTGCCAAACCTTTCACCCGGTTCGCTTTCTTT
CDR3 protein: CAKPFTRFAFF

clone size: NA
V gene: TRBV5-1
J gene: TRBJ1-2
D gene: NA
CDR3 DNA: TGCGCCAGCAGCTTGGCCTTCTACCCAGAGAGGGGGACTAACTATGGCTACACCTTC
CDR3 protein: CASSLAFYPERGTNYGYTF

clone size: NA
V gene: TRBV6-6
J gene: TRBJ2-1
D gene: NA
CDR3 DNA: TGTGCCAGCAGTTACTGGGGGAATGAGCAGTTCTTC
CDR3 protein: CASSYWGNEQFF

clone size: NA
V gene: TRBV7-8
J gene: TRBJ2-3
D gene: NA
CDR3 DNA: TGTGCCAGCAGCTTAGTGAGCAACACGCAGTATTTT
CDR3 protein: CASSLVSNTQYF

clone size: NA
V gene: TRBV27
J gene: TRBJ2-7
D gene: NA
CDR3 DNA: TGTGCCACCCGGACTTACTACGAGCAGTACTTC
CDR3 protein: CATRTYYEQYF

clone size: NA
V gene: TRBV6-5
J gene: TRBJ1-3
D gene: NA
CDR3 DNA: TGTGCCAGTAAAGTTATCTCTGGAAACACCATATATTTT
CDR3 protein: CASKVISGNTIYF

clone size: NA
V gene: TRBV7-8
J gene: TRBJ1-3
D gene: NA
CDR3 DNA: TGTGCCAGCAGCCTCGGGTTGTACTCTGGAAACACCATATATTTT
CDR3 protein: CASSLGLYSGNTIYF

clone size: NA
V gene: TRBV4-3
J gene: TRBJ1-2
D gene: NA
CDR3 DNA: TGCGCCAGCAGCCATGACCGGGACCCCTATGGCTACACCTTC
CDR3 protein: CASSHDRDPYGYTF

clone size: NA
V gene: TRBV29-1
J gene: TRBJ1-2
D gene: NA
CDR3 DNA: TGCAGCGTTGAAGATCGGGGCTATGGGGATGGCTACACCTTC
CDR3 protein: CSVEDRGYGDGYTF

clone size: few
V gene: TRBV19
J gene: TRBJ2-7
D gene: TRBD1
CDR3 DNA: TGTGCCAGTAGCCGGGACAGGGGCTACGAGCAGTACTTC
CDR3 protein: CASSRDRGYEQYF

clone size: NA
V gene: TRBV7-2
J gene: TRBJ2-1
D gene: TRBD2
CDR3 DNA: TGTGCCAGCAGCCTCCACACGGGAGGAGGCTCCTACAATGAGCAGTTCTTC
CDR3 protein: CASSLHTGGGSYNEQFF

clone size: NA
V gene: TRBV9
J gene: TRBJ1-2
D gene: NA
CDR3 DNA: TGTGCCAGCAGCGTAGAACCCCACTATGGCTACACCTTC
CDR3 protein: CASSVEPHYGYTF

clone size: NA
V gene: TRBV28
J gene: TRBJ2-7
D gene: NA
CDR3 DNA: TGTGCCAGCAGTTTCTATGTACAGGGAGAGCAGTACTTC
CDR3 protein: CASSFYVQGEQYF

clone size: NA
V gene: TRBV9
J gene: TRBJ2-3
D gene: NA
CDR3 DNA: TGTGCCAGCAGCGTAGAGGGAGGGACAACTACTAGCACAGATACGCAGTATTTT
CDR3 protein: CASSVEGGTTTSTDTQYF

clone size: NA
V gene: TRBV5-6
J gene: TRBJ2-3
D gene: TRBD1
CDR3 DNA: TGTGCCAGCAGCTTTACCACAGGGGGCCTCACAGATACGCAGTATTTT
CDR3 protein: CASSFTTGGLTDTQYF

clone size: NA
V gene: TRBV27
J gene: TRBJ2-7
D gene: NA
CDR3 DNA: TGTGCCAGCAGTCCCCGCCTCTTGCCCGTCTCCTACGAGCAGTACTTC
CDR3 protein: CASSPRLLPVSYEQYF

clone size: NA
V gene: TRBV19
J gene: TRBJ2-5
D gene: NA
CDR3 DNA: TGTGCCAGTAGTATAGATGGGTCAGCCCAAGAGACCCAGTACTTC
CDR3 protein: CASSIDGSAQETQYF

clone size: NA
V gene: TRBV28
J gene: TRBJ2-7
D gene: NA
CDR3 DNA: TGTGCCAGCAGTTCCCCCCCACAACAGTCACAGTACTTC
CDR3 protein: CASSSPPQQSQYF

clone size: NA
V gene: TRBV9
J gene: TRBJ2-7
D gene: NA
CDR3 DNA: TGTGCCAGCAGCGTAGCGGCAGAGCCCTACGAGCAGTACTTC
CDR3 protein: CASSVAAEPYEQYF

clone size: NA
V gene: TRBV27
J gene: TRBJ2-3
D gene: NA
CDR3 DNA: TGTGCCAACGACGGGAGAGATACGCAGTATTTT
CDR3 protein: CANDGRDTQYF

clone size: NA
V gene: TRBV5-1
J gene: TRBJ1-3
D gene: TRBD1
CDR3 DNA: TGCGCCAGCAGCTTGACTGGGACAGCCTCTGGAAACACCATATATTTT
CDR3 protein: CASSLTGTASGNTIYF

clone size: NA
V gene: TRBV6-1
J gene: TRBJ2-7
D gene: TRBD1
CDR3 DNA: TGTGCCAGCTTGTACAGGGGCTACGAGCAGTACTTC
CDR3 protein: CASLYRGYEQYF

clone size: NA
V gene: TRBV27
J gene: TRBJ1-1
D gene: NA
CDR3 DNA: TGTGCCAGCAGTTTATCGAGCGGGAACACTGAAGCTTTCTTT
CDR3 protein: CASSLSSGNTEAFF

clone size: NA
V gene: TRBV18
J gene: TRBJ1-4
D gene: NA
CDR3 DNA: TGTGCCAGCTCACCCAACTGGTTGGGGTTTGAAAAACTGTTTTTT
CDR3 protein: CASSPNWLGFEKLFF

clone size: NA
V gene: TRBV4-2
J gene: TRBJ2-7
D gene: TRBD1
CDR3 DNA: TGTGCCAGCAGCCCGGCCGGGACAGGGGGAAACGAGCAGTACTTC
CDR3 protein: CASSPAGTGGNEQYF

clone size: NA
V gene: TRBV4-1
J gene: TRBJ1-1
D gene: NA
CDR3 DNA: TGCGCCAGCAGCCAAGTCGGACAAGGGAACACTGAAGCTTTCTTT
CDR3 protein: CASSQVGQGNTEAFF

clone size: once
V gene: TRBV5-1
J gene: TRBJ2-7
D gene: TRBD1
CDR3 DNA: TGCGCCAGCAGCTGGAACACGCCGGGACAGGGGGCCTACGAGCAGTACTTC
CDR3 protein: CASSWNTPGQGAYEQYF

clone size: NA
V gene: TRBV5-6
J gene: TRBJ1-2
D gene: NA
CDR3 DNA: TGTGCCAGCAGGCGTCCGCAGGGGCTTCTCCATGGCTACACCTTC
CDR3 protein: CASRRPQGLLHGYTF

clone size: NA
V gene: TRBV9
J gene: TRBJ1-1
D gene: TRBD1
CDR3 DNA: TGTGCCAGCAGCTCCCGTTTTGGGACAGGGGACACTGAAGCTTTCTTT
CDR3 protein: CASSSRFGTGDTEAFF

clone size: NA
V gene: TRBV7-6
J gene: TRBJ2-5
D gene: TRBD2
CDR3 DNA: TGTGCCAGCAGCTTAAGTCCTAGCGGGCAAGAGACCCAGTACTTC
CDR3 protein: CASSLSPSGQETQYF

clone size: NA
V gene: TRBV6-1
J gene: TRBJ2-7
D gene: NA
CDR3 DNA: TGTGCCAGCAGTGCGAGACAGGTAGGTCTCGAGCAGTACTTC
CDR3 protein: CASSARQVGLEQYF